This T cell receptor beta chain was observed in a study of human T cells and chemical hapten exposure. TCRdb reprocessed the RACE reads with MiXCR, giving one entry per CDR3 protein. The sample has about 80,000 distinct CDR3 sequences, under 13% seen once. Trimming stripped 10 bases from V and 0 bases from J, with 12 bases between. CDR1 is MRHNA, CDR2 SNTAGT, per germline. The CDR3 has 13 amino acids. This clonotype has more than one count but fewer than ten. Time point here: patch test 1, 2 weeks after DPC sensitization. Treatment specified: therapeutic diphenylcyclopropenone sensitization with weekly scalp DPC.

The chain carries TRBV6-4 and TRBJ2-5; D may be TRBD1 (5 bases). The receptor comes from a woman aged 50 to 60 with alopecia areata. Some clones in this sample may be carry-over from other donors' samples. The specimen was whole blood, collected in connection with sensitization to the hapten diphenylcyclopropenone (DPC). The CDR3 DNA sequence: TGTGCCATCGACAGTAGTTACCAAGAGACCCAGTACTTC. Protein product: CAIDSSYQETQYF.